The 20 T cell receptor beta chains in this list originate from one sample, sequenced in a study of low-dose radiotherapy and immunotherapy resistance in tumors. TRAV- and TRBV-specific primers, spanning alpha and beta chains, primed first-strand cDNA. The authors amplified TCRs for about 20 PCR cycles with a constant-region primer and a V-primer adapter. From the reads, TCRdb called clonotypes with MiXCR, one entry per CDR3 protein. The sample consists of about 58,000 distinct CDR3 sequences, around a quarter of them appearing once. Time point noted: after trial treatment. Indicated treatment: LDRT plus nivolumab, ipilimumab, low-dose cyclophosphamide and aspirin (RACIN trial). Sequences were derived from PBMCs, sampled after low-dose radiotherapy plus immunotherapy. These receptors were collected from a male donor with prostate cancer.

There are many counts of this clonotype. The chain couples TRBV13 to TRBJ2-7; perhaps TRBD1 as D (6 bases). Germline V lookup: CDR1 PRHDT, CDR2 FYEKMQ (reference sequence). This CDR3 is built from 14 residues. V lost 1 base and J lost 2, with 9 bases in between. The CDR3 loop is CASSLEQGTYEQYF. In DNA form, the CDR3 reads TGTGCCAGCAGCTTAGAACAGGGAACCTACGAGCAGTACTTC.

This clonotype was seen repeatedly, ten times or more. The chain recombines TRBV18 with TRBJ1-5; D gene ambiguous. Germline V gene lookup returns CDR1 KGHSH and CDR2 LQKENI. Trimming stripped 5 bases from V and 4 bases from J, with 9 bases between. This CDR3 is built from 13 residues. The CDR3 DNA reads TGTGCCAGCTCAGGCAGTAAGAATCAGCCCCAGCATTTT. Residues: CASSGSKNQPQHF.

This clonotype was picked up many times. The rearrangement uses TRBV30 and TRBJ2-2, with D perhaps matching TRBD2 (6 bases). The CDR3 contains 16 residues. Germline V CDR1 and CDR2: GTSNPN, SVGIG (reference sequence). V was trimmed by 1 base and J by 0 bases, leaving 12 bases between them. The CDR3 spells CAWSGLGAANTGELFF. The CDR3 bases are TGTGCCTGGAGTGGACTAGGGGCCGCGAACACCGGGGAGCTGTTTTTT.

This clonotype has ten or more counts. This chain links TRBV6-2 or TRBV6-3 with TRBJ2-3; 8 bases fit TRBD2. Per the germline V gene, CDR1 is MNHEY and CDR2 is SVGEGT. The CDR3 consists of 15 residues. After removal of 6 bases from V and 2 bases from J, the junction contained 7 bases not matched to a gene. In DNA form, the CDR3 reads TGTGCCAGCAGGGGGGGCGGGGGGAACACAGATACGCAGTATTTT. It specifies CASRGGGGNTDTQYF.

This clonotype was recorded at least ten times. The genes are TRBV19 and TRBJ2-7; no reliable D call. This CDR3 has 15 amino acids. Germline-derived CDR1 and CDR2 are LNHDA and SQIVND (reference sequence). The V and J ends lost 3 bases and 5 bases respectively, with 17 bases between them. This CDR3 reads CASSIFFNQAHEQYF. DNA for the CDR3: TGTGCCAGTAGTATTTTTTTTAACCAGGCCCACGAGCAGTACTTC.

The V and J genes are TRBV7-8 and TRBJ2-1; D perhaps matches TRBD2 (6 bases). Germline lookup yields CDR1 SGHVS and CDR2 FQNEAQ. The CDR3 covers 16 residues. Trimming removed 5 bases at V and 7 bases at J, with 21 bases between. DNA for the CDR3: TGTGCCAGCAGCCGGAGGGGACGGGAGAGAGGGAATGAGCAGTTCTTC. Residues: CASSRRGRERGNEQFF.

Comment on this clonotype: It is likely a read error: a sequence one base away is far more abundant. V usage is TRBV4-3 and J usage is TRBJ2-1; D might be TRBD1 (5 bases). Between the trimmed V and J ends, which lost 6 bases and 10 bases, there was a span of 22 bases. The CDR3 spans 15 residues. CDR1 and CDR2 from the germline V gene are LGHNA and YSLEER. This CDR3 is CASRGSRDRSYEQFF. CDR3 coding DNA: TGCGCCAGCAGGGGATCCCGAGACAGAAGCTACGAGCAGTTCTTC.

This clonotype was seen at least ten times. V gene TRBV6-8 combines with J gene TRBJ1-4, with 8 bases matching TRBD1. This CDR3 has 16 amino acids. V gave up 6 bases and J gave up 8 bases; unmatched junction bases: 14. In germline, CDR1 is MNHGY, CDR2 SAAAGT. The CDR3 protein is CASRRNPGGIGEKLFF. The CDR3 bases are TGTGCCAGCAGGAGAAACCCAGGGGGCATAGGGGAAAAACTGTTTTTT.

This clonotype was seen ten or more times. J is TRBJ2-7 and V is TRBV29-1; 7 nucleotides match TRBD1. The CDR3 consists of 14 residues. The germline V gene has CDR1 SQVTM and CDR2 ANQGSEA. With V trimmed by 5 bases and J by 5 bases, 12 bases remained unmatched. Here the CDR3 DNA reads TGCAGCGTTTTACAGCCGACAGGGAACCACGAGCAGTACTTC. Translated, it gives CSVLQPTGNHEQYF.

This clonotype came up many times. V usage is TRBV7-2 and J usage is TRBJ2-3, with D hard to call. V was pared by 1 base and J by 4 bases, with 15 bases between. CDR1 and CDR2 from the germline V gene are SGHTA and FQGNSA. This CDR3 has 16 amino acids. The CDR3 region has the DNA TGTGCCAGCAGCTTAGGTTCAGTTTCAAGTTCAGATACGCAGTATTTT. It translates to CASSLGSVSSSDTQYF.

This clonotype was detected ten times or more. The rearrangement uses TRBV20-1 and TRBJ2-2; D ambiguous. The CDR3 is made up of 15 amino acids. Between the trimmed V and J ends, which lost 6 bases and 2 bases, there was a span of 16 bases. Germline V gene data show CDR1 as DFQATT and CDR2 as SNEGSKA (reference sequence). DNA of the CDR3: TGCAGTGCCACAAATGAGGTCAGAAACACCGGGGAGCTGTTTTTT. The encoded protein is CSATNEVRNTGELFF.

As to this clonotype: A far larger clone lies a single base away; this is likely a read error. The rearrangement links TRBV6-8 to TRBJ2-7; no clear D gene. Germline-derived CDR1 and CDR2 are MNHGY and SAAAGT. Deletions cut 3 bases from V and 9 bases from J, with 9 bases between. The CDR3 spans 11 residues. The CDR3 spells CASSYQGGQYF. The CDR3 coding sequence is TGTGCCAGCAGTTATCAAGGTGGGCAGTACTTC.

This clonotype was seen ten or more times. The V call is TRBV7-3, the J call TRBJ2-3; D might be TRBD2 (6 bases). In germline, CDR1 is SGHTA, CDR2 FQGTGA. The CDR3 is 15 amino acids. V lost 2 bases and J lost 1, with 10 bases in between. The CDR3 protein is CASSLAVAGTDTQYF. As DNA, the CDR3 is TGTGCCAGCAGCTTAGCAGTAGCGGGCACAGATACGCAGTATTTT.

On this clonotype: The junction departs from the called germline gene at one end, perhaps through a read error. V gene TRBV2 combines with J gene TRBJ1-2; 9 bases line up with TRBD1. CDR3 length equals 15 residues. Germline assignment: CDR1 SNHLY and CDR2 FYNNEI. The CDR3 DNA sequence: TGTGTCAGCAGTGAAGCCCAGGGACAGGGAGCCGGCTACACCTTC. Protein product: CVSSEAQGQGAGYTF.

This clonotype was recorded many times. The chain couples TRBV4-2 to TRBJ2-4, with 8 bases identical to TRBD1. Trimming at V came to 0 bases and at J to 0 bases, leaving 1 base not matched to a gene. The length of the CDR3 is 16 residues. Germline CDR1 is LGHNA and CDR2 is YNFKEQ. CDR3 DNA sequence: TGTGCCAGCAGCCAAGACAGGGGGCTAGCCAAAAACATTCAGTACTTC. It codes for CASSQDRGLAKNIQYF.

Ten or more counts support this clonotype. The chain couples TRBV28 to TRBJ1-6; D not resolved. Trimming removed 7 bases from V and 6 bases from J, with 16 bases in between. The CDR3 covers 15 residues. From germline, CDR1 is MDHEN and CDR2 SYDVKM. CDR3 nucleotides: TGTGCCAGCACCAAAGGCTCGGGAACTAATTCACCCCTCCACTTT. Protein product: CASTKGSGTNSPLHF.

As DNA, the CDR3 is TGTGCCAGCAACACAGGGGTCTCCCGGGAGACCCAGTACTTC. Residues: CASNTGVSRETQYF. This chain links TRBV5-3 with TRBJ2-5, with 7 positions matching TRBD1. TRBV5-3 is an ORF for which the function is uncertain. The CDR3 sequence is 14 residues long. V shed 8 bases and J 5 bases; nucleotides not matched to a gene: 12.

This clonotype was found many times. The chain employs TRBV19 and TRBJ2-7; 9 nucleotides line up with TRBD1. Per germline, CDR1 LNHDA and CDR2 SQIVND (reference sequence). Losses at the gene ends were 5 bases for V and 7 bases for J; bases not matched to a gene: 12. This CDR3 spans 15 amino acids. The CDR3 coding sequence is TGTGCCAGTAGTTCACAGGGGGCCGGCATGGGGGAGCAGTACTTC. Translation gives CASSSQGAGMGEQYF.

This clonotype was seen ten or more times. The chain uses TRBV5-4 and TRBJ2-7; 9 bases agree with TRBD1. CDR1 and CDR2 from the germline V gene are SGHNT and YYREEE (reference sequence). Unmatched junction bases numbered 6, after V lost 4 bases and J lost 1 base. The CDR3 extends over 15 amino acids. CDR3 bases: TGTGCCAGCAGCGCAGGACAGGGGTCATCCTACGAGCAGTACTTC. Translating gives CASSAGQGSSYEQYF. Full variable domain (rest looked up from reference TRBV5-4 and TRBJ2-7): ETGVTQSPTHLIKTRGQQVTLRCSSQSGHNTVSWYQQALGQGPQFIFQYYREEENGRGNFPPRFSGLQFPNYSSELNVNALELDDSALYLCASSAGQGSSYEQYFGPGTRLTVT.

This chain connects TRBV19 to TRBJ1-2, with D perhaps matching TRBD1 (6 bases). Germline loops: CDR1 LNHDA, CDR2 SQIVND (reference sequence). The V and J ends lost 7 bases and 4 bases respectively, with 10 bases between them. This CDR3 is built from 12 residues. The DNA for the CDR3 is TGTGCCAGTACAGACAGGACCTATGGCTACACCTTC. It specifies CASTDRTYGYTF.